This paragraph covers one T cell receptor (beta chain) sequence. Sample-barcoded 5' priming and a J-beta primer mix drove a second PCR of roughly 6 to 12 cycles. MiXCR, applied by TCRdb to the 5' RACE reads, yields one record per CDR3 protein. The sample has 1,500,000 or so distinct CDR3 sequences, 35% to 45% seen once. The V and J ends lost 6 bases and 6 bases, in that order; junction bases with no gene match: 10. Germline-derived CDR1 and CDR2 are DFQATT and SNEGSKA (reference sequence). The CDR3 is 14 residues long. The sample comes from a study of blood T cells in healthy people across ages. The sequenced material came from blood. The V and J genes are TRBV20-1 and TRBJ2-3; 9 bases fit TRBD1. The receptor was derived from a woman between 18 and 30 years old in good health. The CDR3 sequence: CSATDRGIKDTQYF. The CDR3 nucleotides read TGCAGTGCGACCGACAGGGGGATAAAGGATACGCAGTATTTT.